These T cell receptor beta chains were read from a single sample in a study of blood T cell repertoires in COVID-19. Using immunoSEQ multiplex PCR, the repertoire was profiled, and TCRdb retains in-frame clones only, with some absent. The sample consists of about 310,000 clones, around 90% of them appearing once. Sequenced sample: peripheral blood. These receptors were taken from a man in his fifties or sixties with active or convalescent COVID-19. CDR3s include the opening cysteine and the closing phenylalanine or tryptophan. D genes are given only for firm matches. Clone size is stated in some rows and not others, as once, few, many or a class when expanded.

DNA,CDR3,size,J,D,V
TGTGCCAGCTCACCAGGCGGGTATGAGCAGTTCTTC,CASSPGGYEQFF,.,TRBJ2-1,.,TRBV18
TGTGCCAGCAGAACCGACAGGGTGGCGCCTGAAGCTTTCTTT,CASRTDRVAPEAFF,.,TRBJ1-1,TRBD1,TRBV6-4
TGTGCCAGCGCGAGCGGGAGAGGGGGGCCCACTGAGCAGTTCTTC,CASASGRGGPTEQFF,.,TRBJ2-1,TRBD2,TRBV11-2
TGTGCCACAGCCTTTTTAGCGGGAGGGCCCTCGACAGATACGCAGTATTTT,CATAFLAGGPSTDTQYF,.,TRBJ2-3,TRBD2,TRBV24-1
TGTGCCAGCAGCGAGACTAGCGGGAGGGCAATCGGCACAGATACGCAGTATTTT,CASSETSGRAIGTDTQYF,.,TRBJ2-3,TRBD2,TRBV9
TGTGCCGCCAGGGACAGGCCCACCGGGGAGCTGTTTTTT,CAARDRPTGELFF,.,TRBJ2-2,TRBD1,TRBV10-3
TGTGCCAGCAGCATGACAGGGGGTGATACGCAGTATTTT,CASSMTGGDTQYF,.,TRBJ2-3,TRBD1,TRBV7-6
TGCGCCAGCAAAACCGGGACTAGCGGCTACAATGAGCAGTTCTTC,CASKTGTSGYNEQFF,.,TRBJ2-1,TRBD2,TRBV10-1
TGTGCCAGCAGTGTGGACAGGGGAGGCTATAGCAATCAGCCCCAGCATTTT,CASSVDRGGYSNQPQHF,.,TRBJ1-5,TRBD1,TRBV2
TGTGCCAGTAGTATCCGTACAGGGGGCGTACGGAACACTGAAGCTTTCTTT,CASSIRTGGVRNTEAFF,.,TRBJ1-1,TRBD1,TRBV19
TGTGCCACCGTACAGGGGGGGATAGATACGCAGTATTTT,CATVQGGIDTQYF,.,TRBJ2-3,.,TRBV9
TGTGCCAGCAGCGTAGATCGGGGGGGAAGGGAGACCCAGTACTTC,CASSVDRGGRETQYF,.,TRBJ2-5,TRBD2,TRBV9
TGCGCCAGCAGCTTGCTTGAGGGATCCTACGAGCAGTACTTC,CASSLLEGSYEQYF,.,TRBJ2-7,.,TRBV5-1
TGCGCCAGCGGCGTTAAGGACAGGGTTCTGGACGAGCAGTACTTC,CASGVKDRVLDEQYF,.,TRBJ2-7,TRBD1,TRBV10-1
TGTGCCAGCAGCTTTTCATATTGGCAGAAAAATGAAAAACTGTTTTTT,CASSFSYWQKNEKLFF,.,TRBJ1-4,.,TRBV7-9
TGTGCCAGCAGCCTTCGACAGGGGGGAGAGACCCAGTACTTC,CASSLRQGGETQYF,.,TRBJ2-5,TRBD1,TRBV11-2
TGTGCCAGCAGTGATATTGGGACATCTTACTTC,CASSDIGTSYF,.,TRBJ2-7,.,TRBV2
TGTGCCCGATCTAGCGGGAGGCGCACAGATACGCAGTATTTT,CARSSGRRTDTQYF,.,TRBJ2-3,TRBD2,TRBV30
TGTGCCAGCATGCAACAGGGAGGGGGCACTGAAGCTTTCTTT,CASMQQGGGTEAFF,.,TRBJ1-1,.,TRBV3-1/TRBV3-2
TGCGCCAGCAGCTTGGGCCTTACCTCCCAGGGTGAAAACACCATATATTTT,CASSLGLTSQGENTIYF,.,TRBJ1-3,.,TRBV5-1
TGTGCCTGGAGACTAGAATCTTGGGAGCAGTTCTTC,CAWRLESWEQFF,.,TRBJ2-1,.,TRBV30
TGTGCCAGCAGTTTAAGTCAGGGGAAAGCACCCCTCCACTTT,CASSLSQGKAPLHF,.,TRBJ1-6,.,TRBV28
TGTGCCAGCAGCTTCCAGGGGGAGTGGACTGAAGCTTTCTTT,CASSFQGEWTEAFF,.,TRBJ1-1,TRBD1,TRBV5-6
TGTGCCAGTAGTATTAGGCGGGGGGTAGATACGCAGTATTTT,CASSIRRGVDTQYF,.,TRBJ2-3,TRBD2,TRBV19
TGTGCCAGTAGCCTAACGGGACAGGGGGATGAAAAACTGTTTTTT,CASSLTGQGDEKLFF,.,TRBJ1-4,TRBD1,TRBV19
TGTGCCAGCAGTAGACAGGTAAACACTGAAGCTTTCTTT,CASSRQVNTEAFF,once,TRBJ1-1,.,TRBV6-4
TGTGCCAGCAGTGACGGGGGGGGGACAGTCGATCAGCCCCAGCATTTT,CASSDGGGTVDQPQHF,.,TRBJ1-5,TRBD1,TRBV2
TGTGCCAGCAGCCAAGATCCGGGAAGCAATCAGCCCCAGCATTTT,CASSQDPGSNQPQHF,few,TRBJ1-5,.,TRBV3-1/TRBV3-2
TGTGCCAGCAGCAAAGGACTAGGAAGCCACGAGCAGTACTTC,CASSKGLGSHEQYF,.,TRBJ2-7,TRBD2,TRBV7-3
TGTGCCAGCAGCCGACAGGGGGGAAATCAGCCCCAGCATTTT,CASSRQGGNQPQHF,.,TRBJ1-5,TRBD1,TRBV9
TGTGCCAGCTCACTACGACAGGGTTTGGACACTGAAGCTTTCTTT,CASSLRQGLDTEAFF,.,TRBJ1-1,TRBD1,TRBV18
TGTGCCAGCAGCACCGTTTTAGCGTCACCCCTCCACTTT,CASSTVLASPLHF,.,TRBJ1-6,.,TRBV27
TGTGCCAGCAGCCCCAGCGGGTTATTAGATACGCAGTATTTT,CASSPSGLLDTQYF,.,TRBJ2-3,.,TRBV7-9
TGTGCCAGCAGCAACCTCGGACTAGCGGGAGGAAATGAGCAGTTCTTC,CASSNLGLAGGNEQFF,.,TRBJ2-1,TRBD2,TRBV5-8
TGCGCCAGCAGCCCCTCCCCTAGCGGGGGGGCCTATGAGCAGTTCTTC,CASSPSPSGGAYEQFF,.,TRBJ2-1,TRBD2,TRBV4-1
TGTGCCAGCAGCATTAGGACAGGGATGAACACTGAAGCTTTCTTT,CASSIRTGMNTEAFF,.,TRBJ1-1,TRBD1,TRBV7-8
TGTGCCAGCAGAGAGAACAGGGGGCGGGGCGGGGAGCTGTTTTTT,CASRENRGRGGELFF,.,TRBJ2-2,TRBD1,TRBV28
TGTGCCAGCAGCGAATGGGACTTCTCAGATACGCAGTATTTT,CASSEWDFSDTQYF,.,TRBJ2-3,.,TRBV9
TGTGCCATACAGGGGAATAATTCACCCCTCCACTTT,CAIQGNNSPLHF,.,TRBJ1-6,TRBD1,TRBV10-3
TGTGCCAGCTCCCCAACTAGCGGGGGTGACAATGAGCAGTTCTTC,CASSPTSGGDNEQFF,.,TRBJ2-1,TRBD2,TRBV18
TGTGCCAGCACGACTAGCGGGGGGGCCCAATACGACATTCAGTACTTC,CASTTSGGAQYDIQYF,.,TRBJ2-4,TRBD2,TRBV5-8
TGTGCCAGCAGTTACGCCAGGGGGCCCTATGGCTACACCTTC,CASSYARGPYGYTF,once,TRBJ1-2,TRBD1,TRBV6-6
TGTGCCTGGAGTCTCCCCCAACAGGGAATCTATGGCTACACCTTC,CAWSLPQQGIYGYTF,.,TRBJ1-2,.,TRBV30
TGTGCCAGCAGTATCCGGACAGGGGGTCTCTACGAGCAGTACTTC,CASSIRTGGLYEQYF,.,TRBJ2-7,TRBD1,TRBV2
TGTGCCAGCTTCCGGGACACCTCAGATACGCAGTATTTT,CASFRDTSDTQYF,.,TRBJ2-3,.,TRBV28
TGCAGCGTTGGGGGACAGCCCTACGAGCAGTACTTC,CSVGGQPYEQYF,.,TRBJ2-7,TRBD1,TRBV29-1
TGTGCCAGCAGCCTGTCGGGACTAGATCGAGAGACCCAGTACTTC,CASSLSGLDRETQYF,.,TRBJ2-5,TRBD2,TRBV7-3
TGCGCCAGCAGCCAAGATTTCCCTGACACCAACTATGGCTACACCTTC,CASSQDFPDTNYGYTF,.,TRBJ1-2,.,TRBV4-3
TGTGCCAGCAGTAGCCCCCCCGGGACAGATCAGCCCCAGCATTTT,CASSSPPGTDQPQHF,.,TRBJ1-5,TRBD1,TRBV28
TGTGCCACCAGCCCCCGACTAGCGGGAGGTTCCTACGAGCAGTACTTC,CATSPRLAGGSYEQYF,.,TRBJ2-7,TRBD2,TRBV15
TGTGCCAGCACACTGATGGGCCTCCCCCACGAGCAGTACTTC,CASTLMGLPHEQYF,.,TRBJ2-7,.,TRBV28
TGTGCCAGCAGCAACCCTAGCCTGACAGATACGCAGTATTTT,CASSNPSLTDTQYF,.,TRBJ2-3,.,TRBV21-1
TGTGCCAGCAGTTTGAGTTACCAAGAGACCCAGTACTTC,CASSLSYQETQYF,.,TRBJ2-5,.,TRBV28
TGTGCCAGCAGTCGCAGGGAAAGTTCCTACGAGCAGTACTTC,CASSRRESSYEQYF,once,TRBJ2-7,.,TRBV6-2/TRBV6-3
TGCGCCAGCAGCCGGGGACAGGGGGTCCAAGAGACCCAGTACTTC,CASSRGQGVQETQYF,.,TRBJ2-5,TRBD1,TRBV5-1
TGTGCCAGCAGTGAACGGGGGGCGCTAGGCTACACCTTC,CASSERGALGYTF,.,TRBJ1-2,.,TRBV6-1
TGTGCCAGCAGCCTTTACTACGAGCAGTACTTC,CASSLYYEQYF,.,TRBJ2-7,.,TRBV7-8
TGTGCCAGCTCACCACCGGGGAGGAACACTGAAGCTTTCTTT,CASSPPGRNTEAFF,.,TRBJ1-1,.,TRBV18
TGTGCCAGCAGCCCCTCGAGCCACCAAGAGACCCAGTACTTC,CASSPSSHQETQYF,once,TRBJ2-5,.,TRBV7-6
TGTGCCAGCAGCCTAAGACAGGGGGTCGGTCTTGAAGCTTTCTTT,CASSLRQGVGLEAFF,.,TRBJ1-1,TRBD1,TRBV7-9